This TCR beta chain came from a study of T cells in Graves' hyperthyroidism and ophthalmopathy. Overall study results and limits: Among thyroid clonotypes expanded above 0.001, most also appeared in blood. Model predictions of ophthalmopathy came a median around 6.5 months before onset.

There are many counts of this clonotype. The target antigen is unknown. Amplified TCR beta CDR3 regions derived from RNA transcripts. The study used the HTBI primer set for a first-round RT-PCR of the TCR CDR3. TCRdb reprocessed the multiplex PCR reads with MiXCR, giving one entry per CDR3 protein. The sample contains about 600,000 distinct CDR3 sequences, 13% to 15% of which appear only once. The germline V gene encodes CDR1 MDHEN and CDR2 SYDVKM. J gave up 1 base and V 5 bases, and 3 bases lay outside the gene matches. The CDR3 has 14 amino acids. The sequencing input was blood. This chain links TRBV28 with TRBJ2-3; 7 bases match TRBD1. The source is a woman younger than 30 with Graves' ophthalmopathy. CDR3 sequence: CASSRGRGTDTQYF. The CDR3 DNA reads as TGTGCCAGCAGTAGGGGGCGCGGCACAGATACGCAGTATTTT. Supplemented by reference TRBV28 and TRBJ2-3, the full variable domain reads DVKVTQSSRYLVKRTGEKVFLECVQDMDHENMFWYRQDPGLGLRLIYFSYDVKMKEKGDIPEGYSVSREKKERFSLILESASTNQTSMYLCASSRGRGTDTQYFGPGTRLTVL.